This T cell receptor beta chain comes out of a study of T cell responses to AZD1222 COVID-19 vaccine. CDR1 SNHLY and CDR2 FYNNEI come from the germline V gene. CDR3 length: 13 residues. Between the trimmed V and J ends, which lost 4 bases and 7 bases, there was a span of 11 bases. The protocol was immunoSEQ multiplex PCR, while the TCRdb copy is restricted to in-frame clones and leaves out a portion. Of more than 110,000 clones in the sample, 92% are singletons; the top ten hold roughly 5%. The sequencing here drew on peripheral blood, taken on day 0 of AZD1222 vaccination. The gene calls are TRBV2 and TRBJ2-1; possibly TRBD2 for D (6 bases). The clonotype originates from an adult in good health. The CDR3: CASSVARGNEQFF. In DNA, the CDR3 is TGTGCCAGCAGTGTGGCTCGGGGGAATGAGCAGTTCTTC.